This T cell receptor beta chain came from a study of control samples from healthy donors and cancer patients (dated by TCRdb to about 2020). CDR1 ENHRY and CDR2 SYGVKD are derived from the germline V gene. V and J are truncated by 3 bases and 3 bases respectively, leaving an intervening sequence of 8 bases. Taken from cysteine to phenylalanine, the CDR3 has 13 residues. The kept DNA is CDR3 alone, 39 bases in frame from the first base. Receptors were amplified or captured by the immunoSEQ multiplex PCR assay. This is the immuneACCESS table as TCRdb keeps it, with only in-frame sequences that have V and J called. A part of the clones is gone; compared with another copy, unresolved V genes explain less than half, and the rest is unexplained. The sample table records 150,000 to 200,000 clones; around 91% of these occur just once. The top ten clones comprise more than 1.3% of the sample. Notes on this clone: What antigen it recognizes has not been identified. Within one base of it there is no much larger clone, and no base qualities were kept.

The origin of this receptor is a woman aged 45-59 years in good health. The source material was blood. The chain joins TRBV10-3 to TRBJ1-1; no D segment can be confidently identified. The bases read TGTGCCATCAGTGAACAGAAAGACACTGAAGCTTTCTTT. Translated, this is CAISEQKDTEAFF.